Listed below are T cell receptor beta chains from one sample, sequenced in a study of T cells in localized non-small cell lung cancer. The protocol was immunoSEQ multiplex PCR, while the TCRdb copy is restricted to in-frame clones and leaves out a portion. This sample yields approximately 22,000 clones, of which around 90% are seen a single time; less than 8.5% belongs to the top ten. Sequencing was performed on peripheral blood, taken before any cancer treatment. The receptor set was obtained from a male donor aged 60 or older with stage I squamous cell lung carcinoma. CDR3s include the opening cysteine and the closing phenylalanine or tryptophan. Fields, in order: clone size, V gene, J gene, D gene, CDR3 DNA, CDR3 protein. The D gene is left open where the match is weak. Part of the rows lack a size; the others show once, few, many or a class for expanded clones.

NA	TRBV19	TRBJ1-5	NA	TGTGCCAGTAGTATACAATGGGACACATATCAGCCCCAGCATTTT	CASSIQWDTYQPQHF
once	TRBV27	TRBJ1-3	NA	TGTGCCAGCAGTTTATTTGGCAGGAGCCTCTCTGGAAACACCATATATTTT	CASSLFGRSLSGNTIYF
NA	TRBV29-1	TRBJ1-2	NA	TGCAGCGTTGTGGGAGTTACAGACAACTATGGCTACACCTTC	CSVVGVTDNYGYTF
NA	TRBV29-1	TRBJ2-1	NA	TGCAGCGTTGAAGTCAGCGGGCGGAGCTCCTACAATGAGCAGTTCTTC	CSVEVSGRSSYNEQFF
few	TRBV7-8	TRBJ2-5	NA	TGTGCCAGCAGCTTAGGAGTAGGGCCAGGGGAGACCCAGTACTTC	CASSLGVGPGETQYF
NA	TRBV27	TRBJ2-2	NA	TGTGCCAGCAGTTCCAGGGTGCTCACCGGGGAGCTGTTTTTT	CASSSRVLTGELFF
NA	TRBV27	TRBJ1-5	NA	TGTGCCAGCAGTCCAAGACAAGCCGGTCAGCCCCAGCATTTT	CASSPRQAGQPQHF
NA	TRBV29-1	TRBJ2-1	TRBD2	TGCAGCGTTGAACCGGGGGGGGCTTTTGTTGAGCAGTTCTTC	CSVEPGGAFVEQFF
NA	TRBV5-4	TRBJ2-1	NA	TGTGCCAGCGGCGAGGCGGGGAGAGGTGAGCAGTTCTTC	CASGEAGRGEQFF
NA	TRBV5-4	TRBJ1-3	NA	TGTGCCAGCAGCTTGGGGACCTCTGGAAACACCATATATTTT	CASSLGTSGNTIYF
once	TRBV21-1	TRBJ2-3	NA	TGTGCCAGCACTCCAGGTCAGGGAACTAGCACAGATACGCAGTATTTT	CASTPGQGTSTDTQYF
NA	TRBV27	TRBJ2-7	NA	TGTGCCAGCAGTTCCCCCGGGAAGGGGTCCTACGAGCAGTACTTC	CASSSPGKGSYEQYF
NA	TRBV5-8	TRBJ2-3	NA	TGTGCCAGCAACCAGGGGTCGAACACAGATACGCAGTATTTT	CASNQGSNTDTQYF
NA	TRBV27	TRBJ1-1	NA	TGTGCCAGCAGTTTAACCCGGACGGGGGAGGCCACTGAAGCTTTCTTT	CASSLTRTGEATEAFF
NA	TRBV28	TRBJ1-2	NA	TGTGCCAGCGGTCAGCTTAACTATGGCTACACCTTC	CASGQLNYGYTF